These 5 T cell receptor beta chains originate from one sample sequenced in a study of T cells in Graves' hyperthyroidism and ophthalmopathy. What was amplified from RNA transcripts were TCR beta CDR3 regions. TCR CDR3 regions were first amplified by RT-PCR with HTBI primers. Each CDR3 protein gets one entry after TCRdb re-called the multiplex PCR reads with MiXCR. The table records around 390,000 distinct CDR3 sequences, 13% to 15% of them present only once. The sample consisted of blood. The source is a woman aged 30 to 39 with Graves' ophthalmopathy.

This clonotype appeared many times. This chain links TRBV20-1 with TRBJ1-1, with 12 bases aligning to TRBD1. The CDR3 loop spans 15 amino acids. V gave up 3 bases and J gave up 9 bases; unmatched junction bases: 11. The germline CDR1 and CDR2 sequences are DFQATT and SNEGSKA (reference sequence). CDR3 sequence reads: CSASYPGTGGIKAFF. DNA of the CDR3: TGCAGTGCTAGTTACCCCGGGACAGGGGGCATCAAAGCTTTCTTT.

Many counts were recorded for this clonotype. V is TRBV12-3 or TRBV12-4 and J is TRBJ2-5; TRBD2 might be the D (6 bases). The CDR3 runs 12 residues. Trimming pared 5 bases from V and 4 bases from J, leaving 8 bases between. The CDR3 bases are TGTGCCAGCAGTACGGGACTAGAGACCCAGTACTTC. It specifies CASSTGLETQYF.

This clonotype was observed at least ten times. The rearrangement uses TRBV12-3 or TRBV12-4 and TRBJ1-5, with a weak D call TRBD1 (6 bases). Trimming stripped 10 bases from V and 0 bases from J, with 10 bases between. CDR3 length: 13 residues. The CDR3 reads CATRGGSNQPQHF. In DNA form, the CDR3 reads TGTGCCACCAGGGGTGGTAGCAATCAGCCCCAGCATTTT.

At least ten counts were recorded for this clonotype. The V call is TRBV3-1, the J call TRBJ1-5, with no clear D. The CDR3 loop spans 17 amino acids. V dropped 2 bases and J dropped 0 bases, with 14 bases sitting between them. Germline CDR1 and CDR2: LGHDT and YNNKEL (reference sequence). CDR3 sequence (DNA): TGTGCCAGCAGCCAATGGGTGGGGTTCGGTAGCAATCAGCCCCAGCATTTT. Translated, it gives CASSQWVGFGSNQPQHF.

This clonotype was found a few times. A much bigger clone sits one base away, suggesting this may be a read error. This rearrangement joins TRBV25-1 to TRBJ2-5; no definite D call. Germline-derived CDR1 and CDR2 are MGHDK and SYGVNS. V was clipped by 6 bases and J by 4 bases, with 6 bases between them. The CDR3 loop spans 11 amino acids. The CDR3 spells CASRFLETQYF. CDR3 DNA: TGTGCCAGCAGGTTCCTAGAGACCCAGTACTTC.